The 7 T cell receptor beta chains listed next were all sequenced from one sample in a study of T cells in Graves' hyperthyroidism and ophthalmopathy (dated by TCRdb to the late 2010s). Library construction relied on multiplex PCR. The run used an Illumina HiSeq 2000. Amplification of TCR beta CDR3 regions was carried out from RNA transcripts. The first round of RT-PCR for the TCR CDR3 was performed with the HTBI primer set and the Qiagen OneStep RT-PCR kit. TCRdb reworked the public reads: Q25 trimming with fastp, MiXCR clone assembly, productive beta chains retained. Each CDR3 protein appears once, grouped with its most common genes and DNA. Within this sample are 300,000 to 400,000 distinct CDR3 sequences, with about 18% of them counted one time only. Approximately 54% of the sample is held by the ten biggest clonotypes. Sequencing input: blood. The origin of the receptors is a woman in her forties or fifties with Graves' hyperthyroidism.

V is TRBV5-5 and J is TRBJ2-5; 8 bases map to TRBD1. J gave up 5 bases and V 3 bases, and 12 bases lay outside the gene matches. There are 16 residues in the CDR3. Germline CDR1 and CDR2: SGHKS and YYEKEE (reference sequence). The CDR3 here is CASSSEVVTGDETQYF. The CDR3 nucleotides are TGTGCCAGCAGCTCGGAGGTGGTGACAGGGGACGAGACCCAGTACTTC. Filled out from reference TRBV5-5 and TRBJ2-5, the complete variable domain reads DAGVTQSPTHLIKTRGQQVTLRCSPISGHKSVSWYQQVLGQGPQFIFQYYEKEERGRGNFPDRFSARQFPNYSSELNVNALLLGDSALYLCASSSEVVTGDETQYFGPGTRLLVL.

This clonotype appeared a few times. The chain is built from TRBV2 and TRBJ2-2; D is ambiguous. This CDR3 is built from 14 residues. Trimming shortened V by 5 bases and J by 7 bases, and 14 bases separated the two germline ends. Germline assignment: CDR1 SNHLY and CDR2 FYNNEI. In nucleotides, the CDR3 is TGTGCCAGCAGTCAGGCTACTAAGATCGGGGAGCTGTTTTTT. Encoded protein: CASSQATKIGELFF.

In its sample, this clonotype was seen many times. The chain joins TRBV5-1 to TRBJ2-7; tentative D call: TRBD2 (5 bases). The CDR3 extends over 14 amino acids. V lost 0 bases and J 2 bases, leaving 9 bases between the germline ends. Germline CDR1 SGHRS, CDR2 YFSETQ. CDR3 protein: CASSLGAGTYEQYF. In nucleotides, the CDR3 is TGCGCCAGCAGCTTGGGTGCGGGTACCTACGAGCAGTACTTC.

In this sample, this clonotype turned up a few times. The chain joins TRBV2 to TRBJ2-7; D not resolved. Trimming left V 2 bases short and J 4 bases short, with 12 bases between. CDR3 length equals 14 residues. Per the germline V gene, CDR1 is SNHLY and CDR2 is FYNNEI. CDR3 residues: CASSELESVYEQYF. CDR3 DNA: TGTGCCAGCAGTGAACTAGAGTCTGTTTACGAGCAGTACTTC.

This clonotype was counted at least ten times. The genes are TRBV3-1 and TRBJ2-1; D may correspond to TRBD1 or TRBD2 (6 bases each). This CDR3 contains 14 residues. V shed 4 bases and J shed 8 bases, with 15 bases lying between them. CDR1 is LGHDT and CDR2 is YNNKEL in the germline V gene (reference sequence). CDR3 coding DNA: TGTGCCAGCAGCCGCGCCGGGGGCGAGGATGAGCAGTTCTTC. It translates to CASSRAGGEDEQFF.

Notes on this clonotype: This may arise from a read error, as a much more abundant clone is one base away. This CDR3 is missing its conserved last phenylalanine or tryptophan, likely due to a read error. V gene TRBV20-1 combines with J gene TRBJ2-3; D is ambiguous. This CDR3 is built from 12 residues. V lost 8 bases to trimming and J lost 0 bases, with 9 bases between them. Germline V gives CDR1 DFQATT, CDR2 SNEGSKA (reference sequence). In nucleotides, the CDR3 is TGCAGTCAACGACTGAGCACAGATACGCAGTATCTT. It yields the protein CSQRLSTDTQYL.

This clonotype showed up just once. The rearrangement links TRBV7-9 to TRBJ2-1, with 7 bases lining up with TRBD1. The V segment lost 1 base and the J segment 5 bases; nucleotides outside the gene matches: 5. Germline V CDR1 and CDR2: SEHNR, FQNEAQ (reference sequence). The CDR3 is 15 residues long. The CDR3 loop is CASSLGYQGDNEQFF. CDR3 sequence (DNA): TGTGCCAGCAGCTTAGGGTACCAGGGGGACAATGAGCAGTTCTTC.